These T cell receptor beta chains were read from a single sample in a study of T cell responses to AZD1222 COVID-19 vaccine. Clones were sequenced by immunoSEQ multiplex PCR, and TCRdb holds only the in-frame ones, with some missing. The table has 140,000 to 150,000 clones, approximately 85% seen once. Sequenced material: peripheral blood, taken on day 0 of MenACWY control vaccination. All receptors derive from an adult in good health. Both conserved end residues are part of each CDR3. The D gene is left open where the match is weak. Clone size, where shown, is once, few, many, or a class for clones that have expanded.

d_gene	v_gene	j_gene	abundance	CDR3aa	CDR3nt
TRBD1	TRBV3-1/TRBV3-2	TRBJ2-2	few	CASSGTGGTGELFF	TGTGCCAGCAGCGGGACAGGGGGAACCGGGGAGCTGTTTTTT
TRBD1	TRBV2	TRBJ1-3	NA	CASTGGTGREPAGNTIYF	TGTGCCAGCACCGGCGGGACAGGAAGGGAACCCGCAGGAAACACCATATATTTT
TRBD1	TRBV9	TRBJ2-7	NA	CASSSRTGSSEQYF	TGTGCCAGCAGCTCTCGGACAGGGTCCAGCGAGCAGTACTTC
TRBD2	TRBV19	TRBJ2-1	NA	CASSISASGGLAREQFF	TGTGCCAGTAGTATATCAGCTAGCGGGGGTCTCGCACGTGAGCAGTTCTTC
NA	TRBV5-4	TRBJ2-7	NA	CASSREGAIYEQYF	TGTGCCAGCAGCCGGGAGGGGGCCATCTACGAGCAGTACTTC
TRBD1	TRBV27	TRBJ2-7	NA	CASSPRVGDRRYEQYF	TGTGCCAGCAGCCCCCGGGTTGGGGACAGGAGGTACGAGCAGTACTTC
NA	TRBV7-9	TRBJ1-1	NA	CASIPDSNTEAFF	TGTGCCAGCATCCCGGACAGCAACACTGAAGCTTTCTTT
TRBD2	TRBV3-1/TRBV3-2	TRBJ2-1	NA	CASSQDRRIAGVRNEQFF	TGTGCCAGCAGCCAAGATAGGAGGATAGCGGGGGTTCGCAATGAGCAGTTCTTC
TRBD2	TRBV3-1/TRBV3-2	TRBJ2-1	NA	CASSIAGGPIYNEQFF	TGTGCCAGCAGTATAGCGGGGGGGCCAATATACAATGAGCAGTTCTTC
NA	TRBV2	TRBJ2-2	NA	CASSEQQMNTGELFF	TGTGCCAGCAGTGAACAACAGATGAACACCGGGGAGCTGTTTTTT
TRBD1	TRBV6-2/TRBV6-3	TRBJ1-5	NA	CASSPRDRAFESNQPQHF	TGTGCCAGCAGTCCCCGGGACAGAGCTTTTGAGAGCAATCAGCCCCAGCATTTT
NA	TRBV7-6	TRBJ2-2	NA	CASSLVPTGELFF	TGTGCCAGCAGCTTAGTGCCGACCGGGGAGCTGTTTTTT
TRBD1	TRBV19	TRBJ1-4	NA	CASSIETGSREKLFF	TGTGCCAGTAGTATCGAGACAGGGTCTCGGGAAAAACTGTTTTTT
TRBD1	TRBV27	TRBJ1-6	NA	CASSRQGSRSPLHF	TGTGCCAGCAGCAGACAGGGGAGCAGGTCACCCCTCCACTTT
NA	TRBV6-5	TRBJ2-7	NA	CASSYRRETSYEQYF	TGTGCCAGCAGTTACCGACGGGAAACTTCCTACGAGCAGTACTTC
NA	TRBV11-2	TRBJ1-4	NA	CASSLARGSGEKLFF	TGTGCCAGCAGCCTTGCACGGGGGAGTGGCGAAAAACTGTTTTTT
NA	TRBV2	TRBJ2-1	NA	CAGHGGTQGVGQFF	TGTGCCGGACACGGCGGGACGCAGGGTGTTGGGCAGTTCTTC
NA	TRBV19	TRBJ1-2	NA	CASTERHEAYGYTF	TGTGCCAGTACTGAGAGACATGAGGCCTATGGCTACACCTTC
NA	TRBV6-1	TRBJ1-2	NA	CASSSQGLYGYTF	TGTGCCAGCAGTTCCCAGGGGCTCTATGGCTACACCTTC
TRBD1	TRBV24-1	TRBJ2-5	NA	CATSAGQGHQETQYF	TGTGCCACCAGTGCGGGACAGGGGCACCAAGAGACCCAGTACTTC
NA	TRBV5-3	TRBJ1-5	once	CARMEENPNQPQHF	TGTGCCAGAATGGAAGAAAACCCCAATCAGCCCCAGCATTTT
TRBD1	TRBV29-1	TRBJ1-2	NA	CSVGDSFYGYTF	TGCAGCGTTGGGGACAGTTTCTATGGCTACACCTTC
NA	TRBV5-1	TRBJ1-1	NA	CASSATSNTEAFF	TGCGCCAGCAGCGCTACGTCGAACACTGAAGCTTTCTTT
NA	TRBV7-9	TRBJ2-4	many	CASSLGHGVGDIQYF	TGTGCCAGCAGCTTAGGTCACGGGGTCGGGGACATTCAGTACTTC
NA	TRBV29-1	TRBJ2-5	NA	CSVSGGFRETQYF	TGCAGCGTTAGTGGGGGTTTTCGGGAGACCCAGTACTTC
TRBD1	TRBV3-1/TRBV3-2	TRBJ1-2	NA	CASSQRQGRGYTF	TGTGCCAGCAGCCAAAGACAGGGAAGGGGCTACACCTTC
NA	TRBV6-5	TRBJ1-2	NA	CASSYGTSIDYGYTF	TGTGCCAGCAGTTACGGGACCTCGATAGACTATGGCTACACCTTC
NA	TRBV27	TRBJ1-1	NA	CASSTRGLGTEAFF	TGTGCCAGCAGTACGAGGGGATTAGGCACTGAAGCTTTCTTT
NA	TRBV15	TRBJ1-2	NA	CATSSDGINNYGYTF	TGTGCCACCAGCAGCGATGGGATTAATAACTATGGCTACACCTTC
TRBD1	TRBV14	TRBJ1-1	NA	CASSQDWDRNTEAFF	TGTGCCAGCAGCCAAGACTGGGACAGAAACACTGAAGCTTTCTTT
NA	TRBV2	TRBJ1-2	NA	CASSPDKNYGYTF	TGTGCCAGCAGCCCCGACAAGAACTATGGCTACACCTTC
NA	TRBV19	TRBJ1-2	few	CASSTREGGEGYTF	TGTGCCAGTAGTACCCGAGAGGGGGGCGAAGGCTACACCTTC
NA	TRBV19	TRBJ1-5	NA	CASSKEPDRFNQPQHF	TGTGCCAGTAGTAAGGAGCCCGACAGGTTTAATCAGCCCCAGCATTTT
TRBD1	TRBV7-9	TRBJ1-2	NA	CASSRQGGDGYTF	TGTGCCAGCAGCCGACAGGGGGGCGATGGCTACACCTTC
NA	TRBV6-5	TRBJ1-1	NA	CASRPSGFTEAFF	TGTGCCAGCAGACCCTCAGGGTTCACTGAAGCTTTCTTT
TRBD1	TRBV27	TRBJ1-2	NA	CASSAGTGGGYTF	TGTGCCAGCAGTGCCGGGACAGGGGGTGGCTACACCTTC
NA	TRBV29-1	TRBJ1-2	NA	CSVPAGYDYGYTF	TGCAGCGTTCCGGCTGGGTACGACTATGGCTACACCTTC
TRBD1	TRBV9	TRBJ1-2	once	CASSVSGQGSIYGYTF	TGTGCCAGCAGCGTAAGCGGACAGGGGTCTATCTATGGCTACACCTTC
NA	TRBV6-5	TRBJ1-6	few	CASSYQGPYNSPLHF	TGTGCCAGCAGTTACCAGGGACCCTATAATTCACCCCTCCACTTT
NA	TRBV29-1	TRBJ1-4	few	CSVGNGEKLFF	TGCAGCGTTGGAAACGGTGAAAAACTGTTTTTT
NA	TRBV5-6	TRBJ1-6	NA	CASSLETNSPLHF	TGTGCCAGCAGCTTGGAAACTAATTCACCCCTCCACTTT
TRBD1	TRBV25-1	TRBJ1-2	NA	CASSEGTVYGYTF	TGTGCCAGCAGTGAAGGGACAGTTTATGGCTACACCTTC